This T cell receptor beta chain is from a study of T-cell reconstitution after alpha-beta-depleted transplantation in children. The length of the CDR3 is 16 residues. The V and J ends lost 3 bases and 1 base respectively, with 16 bases between them. Per the germline V gene, CDR1 is DFQATT and CDR2 is SNEGSKA (reference sequence). This clonotype was observed many times. For TCRbeta, the library was prepared with unique molecular identifiers. TCRdb analysed the PCR reads with MiXCR anew, one entry per CDR3 protein. The sample holds some 200,000 distinct CDR3 sequences, around 8.4% seen once. The chain recombines TRBV20-1 with TRBJ2-1, with D possibly matching TRBD2 (6 bases). The clonotype was recovered from a male patient aged 2-15 years who had a stem cell transplant for acute myeloid leukemia, so the T cells may come from the graft donor. Sequences were derived from PBMCs, mostly from graft donor cells, sampled 360 days after TCRalphabeta/CD19-depleted stem cell transplant. CDR3 protein: CSARNSGGTSYNEQFF. The CDR3 DNA sequence: TGCAGTGCTAGGAATTCTGGGGGGACGTCCTACAATGAGCAGTTCTTC.